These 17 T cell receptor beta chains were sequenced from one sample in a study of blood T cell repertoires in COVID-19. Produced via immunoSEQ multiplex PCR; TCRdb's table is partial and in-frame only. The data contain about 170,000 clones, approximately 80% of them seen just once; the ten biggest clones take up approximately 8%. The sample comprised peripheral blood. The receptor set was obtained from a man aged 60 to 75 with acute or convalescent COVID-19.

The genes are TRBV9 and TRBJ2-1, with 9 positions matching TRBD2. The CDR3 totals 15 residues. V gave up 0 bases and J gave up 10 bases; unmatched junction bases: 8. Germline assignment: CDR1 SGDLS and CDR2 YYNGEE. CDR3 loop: CASSVVSGGPLEQFF. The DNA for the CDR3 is TGTGCCAGCAGCGTAGTTAGCGGGGGTCCCCTAGAGCAGTTCTTC.

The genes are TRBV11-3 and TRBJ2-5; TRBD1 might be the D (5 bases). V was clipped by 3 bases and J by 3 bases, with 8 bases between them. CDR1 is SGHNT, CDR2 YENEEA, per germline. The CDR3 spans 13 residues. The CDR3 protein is CASSFDSEETQYF. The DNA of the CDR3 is TGTGCCAGCAGCTTTGACAGCGAAGAGACCCAGTACTTC.

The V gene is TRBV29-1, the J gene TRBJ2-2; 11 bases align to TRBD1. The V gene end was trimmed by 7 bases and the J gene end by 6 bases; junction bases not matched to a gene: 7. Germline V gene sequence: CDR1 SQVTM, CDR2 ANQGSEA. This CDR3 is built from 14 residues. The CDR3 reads CSARTGGESGELFF. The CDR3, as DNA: TGCAGCGCTAGGACAGGGGGCGAATCCGGGGAGCTGTTTTTT.

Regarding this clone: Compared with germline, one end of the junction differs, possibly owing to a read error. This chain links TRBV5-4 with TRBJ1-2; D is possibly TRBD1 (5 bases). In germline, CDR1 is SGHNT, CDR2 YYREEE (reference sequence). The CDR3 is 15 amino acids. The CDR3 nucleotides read TGTGCCAGCCGCTTGATGGCAGGGTGGGTACATGGCTACACCTTC. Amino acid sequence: CASRLMAGWVHGYTF.

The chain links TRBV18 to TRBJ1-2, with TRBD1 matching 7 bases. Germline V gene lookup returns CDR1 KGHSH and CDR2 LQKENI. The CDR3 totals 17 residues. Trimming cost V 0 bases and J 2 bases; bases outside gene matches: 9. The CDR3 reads CASSPPGTASLNYGYTF. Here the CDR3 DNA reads TGTGCCAGCTCACCACCGGGGACAGCATCTTTAAACTATGGCTACACCTTC.

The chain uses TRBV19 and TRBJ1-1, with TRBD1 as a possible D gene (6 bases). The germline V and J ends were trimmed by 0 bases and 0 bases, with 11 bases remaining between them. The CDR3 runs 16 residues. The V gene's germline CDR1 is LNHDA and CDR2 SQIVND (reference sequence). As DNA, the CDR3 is TGTGCCAGTAGTATAGAGGGGGGGCGGATGAACACTGAAGCTTTCTTT. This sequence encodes CASSIEGGRMNTEAFF.

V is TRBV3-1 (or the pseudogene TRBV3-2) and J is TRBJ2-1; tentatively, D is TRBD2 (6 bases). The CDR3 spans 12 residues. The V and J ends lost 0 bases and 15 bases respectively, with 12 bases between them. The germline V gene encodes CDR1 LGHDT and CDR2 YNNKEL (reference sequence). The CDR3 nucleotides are TGTGCCAGCAGCCAAGAGGGAGGCGCCCGGTTCTTC. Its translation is CASSQEGGARFF.

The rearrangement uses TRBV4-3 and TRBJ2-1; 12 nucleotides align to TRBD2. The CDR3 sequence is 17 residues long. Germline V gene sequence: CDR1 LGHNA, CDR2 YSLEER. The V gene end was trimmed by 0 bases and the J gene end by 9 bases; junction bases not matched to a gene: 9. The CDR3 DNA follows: TGCGCCAGCAGCCAAGATGCCCTAGCGGGGGGGCCAGGTGAGCAGTTCTTC. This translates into CASSQDALAGGPGEQFF.

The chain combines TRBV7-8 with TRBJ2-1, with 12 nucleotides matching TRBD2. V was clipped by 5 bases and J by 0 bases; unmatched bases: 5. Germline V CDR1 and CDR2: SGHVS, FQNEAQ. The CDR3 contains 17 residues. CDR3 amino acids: CASSGLAGIGSYNEQFF. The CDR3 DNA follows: TGTGCCAGCAGCGGACTAGCGGGGATCGGCTCCTACAATGAGCAGTTCTTC.

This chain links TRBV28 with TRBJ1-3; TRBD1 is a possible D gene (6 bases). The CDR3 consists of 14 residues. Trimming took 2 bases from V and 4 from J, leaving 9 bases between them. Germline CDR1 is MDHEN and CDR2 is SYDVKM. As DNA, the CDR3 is TGTGCCAGCAGTTTAGGACAGATAGGAAACACCATATATTTT. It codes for CASSLGQIGNTIYF.

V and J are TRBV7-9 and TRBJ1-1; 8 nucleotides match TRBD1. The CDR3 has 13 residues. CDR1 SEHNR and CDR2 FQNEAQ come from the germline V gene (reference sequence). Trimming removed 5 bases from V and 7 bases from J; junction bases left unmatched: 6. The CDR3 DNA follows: TGTGCCAGCAGCCCGAAGGACAGGGATGAAGCTTTCTTT. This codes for CASSPKDRDEAFF.

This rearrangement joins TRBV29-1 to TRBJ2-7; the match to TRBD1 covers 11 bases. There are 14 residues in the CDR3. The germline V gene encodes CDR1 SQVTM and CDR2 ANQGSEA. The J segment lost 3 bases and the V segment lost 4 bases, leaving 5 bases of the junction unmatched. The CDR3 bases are TGCAGCGTTGTTGCCGGGACAGGGGGCTACGAGCAGTACTTC. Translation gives CSVVAGTGGYEQYF.

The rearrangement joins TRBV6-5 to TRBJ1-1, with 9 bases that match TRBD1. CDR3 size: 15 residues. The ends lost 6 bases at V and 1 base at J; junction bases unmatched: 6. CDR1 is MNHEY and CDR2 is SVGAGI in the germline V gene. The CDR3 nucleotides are TGTGCCAGCAGCTTCGCACAGGGGGCGAACACTGAAGCTTTCTTT. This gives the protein CASSFAQGANTEAFF.

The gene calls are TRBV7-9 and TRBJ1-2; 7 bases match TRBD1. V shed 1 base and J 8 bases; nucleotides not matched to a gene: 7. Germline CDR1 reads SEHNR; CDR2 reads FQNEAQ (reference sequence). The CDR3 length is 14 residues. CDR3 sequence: CASSLGRQGEGYTF. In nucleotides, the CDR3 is TGTGCCAGCAGCTTAGGCCGACAGGGTGAGGGCTACACCTTC.

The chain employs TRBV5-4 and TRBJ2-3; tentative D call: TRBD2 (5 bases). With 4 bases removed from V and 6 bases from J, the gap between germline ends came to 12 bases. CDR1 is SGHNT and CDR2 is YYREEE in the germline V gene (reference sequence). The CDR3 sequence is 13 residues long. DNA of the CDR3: TGTGCCAGCAGCGCTCGGGGTTTTGATACGCAGTATTTT. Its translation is CASSARGFDTQYF.

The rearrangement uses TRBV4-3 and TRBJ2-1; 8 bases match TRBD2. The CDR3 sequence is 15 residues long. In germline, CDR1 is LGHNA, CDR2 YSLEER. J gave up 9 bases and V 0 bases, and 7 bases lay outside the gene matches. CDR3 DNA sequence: TGCGCCAGCAGCCAAGATCGGGAGGGGGATATTGAGCAGTTCTTC. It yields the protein CASSQDREGDIEQFF.

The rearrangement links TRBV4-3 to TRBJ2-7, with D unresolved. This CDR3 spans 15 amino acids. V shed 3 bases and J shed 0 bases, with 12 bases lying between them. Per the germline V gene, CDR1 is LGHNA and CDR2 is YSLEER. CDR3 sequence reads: CASSQAALSSYEQYF. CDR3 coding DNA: TGCGCCAGCAGCCAGGCTGCCTTAAGCTCCTACGAGCAGTACTTC.